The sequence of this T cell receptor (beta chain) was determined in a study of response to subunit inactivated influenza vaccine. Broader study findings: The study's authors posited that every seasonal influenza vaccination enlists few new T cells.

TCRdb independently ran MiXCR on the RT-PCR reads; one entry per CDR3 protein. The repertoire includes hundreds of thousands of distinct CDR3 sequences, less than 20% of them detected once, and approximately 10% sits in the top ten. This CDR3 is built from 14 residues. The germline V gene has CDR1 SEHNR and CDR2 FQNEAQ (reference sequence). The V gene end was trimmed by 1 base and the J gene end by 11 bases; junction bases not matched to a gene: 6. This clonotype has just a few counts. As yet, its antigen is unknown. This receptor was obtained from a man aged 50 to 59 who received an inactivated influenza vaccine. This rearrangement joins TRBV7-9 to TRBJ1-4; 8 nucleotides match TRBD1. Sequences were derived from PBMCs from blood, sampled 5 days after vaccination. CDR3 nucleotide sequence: TGTGCCAGCAGCTTAGGCGGACAGGGCCTTAAACTGTTTTTT. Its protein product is CASSLGGQGLKLFF.